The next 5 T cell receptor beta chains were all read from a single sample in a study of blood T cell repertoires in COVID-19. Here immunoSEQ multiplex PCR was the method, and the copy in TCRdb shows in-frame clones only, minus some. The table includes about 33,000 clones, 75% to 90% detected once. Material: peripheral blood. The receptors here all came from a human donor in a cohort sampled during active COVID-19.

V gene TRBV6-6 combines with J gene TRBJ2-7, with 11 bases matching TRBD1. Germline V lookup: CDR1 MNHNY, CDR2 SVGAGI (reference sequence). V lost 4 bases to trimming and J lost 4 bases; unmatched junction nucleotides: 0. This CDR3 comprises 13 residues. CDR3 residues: CASSWDRGYEQYF. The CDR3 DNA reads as TGTGCCAGCAGTTGGGACAGGGGGTACGAGCAGTACTTC.

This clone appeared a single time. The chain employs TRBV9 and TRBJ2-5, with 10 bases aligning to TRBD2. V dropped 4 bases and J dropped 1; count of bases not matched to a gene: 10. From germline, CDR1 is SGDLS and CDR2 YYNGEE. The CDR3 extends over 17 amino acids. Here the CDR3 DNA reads TGTGCCAGCAGCCCCCGGGGTAGCGGGGGGTCCCAAGAGACCCAGTACTTC. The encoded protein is CASSPRGSGGSQETQYF.

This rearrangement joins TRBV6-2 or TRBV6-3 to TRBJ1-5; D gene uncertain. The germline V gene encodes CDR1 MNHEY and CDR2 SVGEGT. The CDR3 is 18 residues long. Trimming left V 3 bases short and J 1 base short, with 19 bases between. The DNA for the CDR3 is TGTGCCAGCAGTTATCCCTTCCGAGAGGGAGGGAGCAATCAGCCCCAGCATTTT. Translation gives CASSYPFREGGSNQPQHF.

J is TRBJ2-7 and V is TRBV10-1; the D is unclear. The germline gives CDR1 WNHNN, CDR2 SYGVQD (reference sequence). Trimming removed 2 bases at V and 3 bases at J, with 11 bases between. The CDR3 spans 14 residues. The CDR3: CASSEGSGLYEQYF. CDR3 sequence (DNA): TGCGCCAGCAGTGAGGGCTCTGGGCTCTACGAGCAGTACTTC.

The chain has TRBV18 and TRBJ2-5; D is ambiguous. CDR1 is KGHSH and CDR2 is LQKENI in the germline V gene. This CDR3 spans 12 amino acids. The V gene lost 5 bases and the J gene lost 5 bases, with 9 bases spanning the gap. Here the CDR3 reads CASSGSSETQYF. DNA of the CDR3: TGTGCCAGCTCAGGTAGCTCGGAGACCCAGTACTTC.